This T cell receptor (beta chain) is from a study of vaccination and CD4 T cells after COVID-19. Overall study results and limits: Median reactive clonotypes, those recognizing SARS-CoV-2, rose from around 20 to 38, not significantly.

Comments on this clonotype: No antigen is known for it.

CDR1 is SGHTA, CDR2 FQGNSA, per germline. CDR3 length: 15 amino acids. V lost 1 base to trimming and J lost 6 bases, with 14 bases between them. The treatment was: roughly nine-day PBMC culture with coronavirus spike peptide pools or control peptides (ViraFEST assay). Sequence data for DNA of cultured CD4+ T cells were generated by the Oncomine TCR Beta short-read assay. Via MiXCR, TCRdb re-called the PCR reads, giving one row per CDR3 protein. Counted here are fewer than 11,000 distinct CDR3 sequences, around 28% occurring once; the ten biggest clones make up about 43%. V and J are TRBV7-2 and TRBJ2-3; TRBD2 might be the D (5 bases). Specimen: CD4+ T cells from blood, cultured in vitro, collected before SARS-CoV-2 vaccination. The sequence was obtained from a human donor who received a COVID-19 vaccine. CDR3 amino acids: CASSLDRLRGDTQYF. CDR3 DNA sequence: TGTGCCAGCAGCTTAGATAGACTTCGAGGGGATACGCAGTATTTT.